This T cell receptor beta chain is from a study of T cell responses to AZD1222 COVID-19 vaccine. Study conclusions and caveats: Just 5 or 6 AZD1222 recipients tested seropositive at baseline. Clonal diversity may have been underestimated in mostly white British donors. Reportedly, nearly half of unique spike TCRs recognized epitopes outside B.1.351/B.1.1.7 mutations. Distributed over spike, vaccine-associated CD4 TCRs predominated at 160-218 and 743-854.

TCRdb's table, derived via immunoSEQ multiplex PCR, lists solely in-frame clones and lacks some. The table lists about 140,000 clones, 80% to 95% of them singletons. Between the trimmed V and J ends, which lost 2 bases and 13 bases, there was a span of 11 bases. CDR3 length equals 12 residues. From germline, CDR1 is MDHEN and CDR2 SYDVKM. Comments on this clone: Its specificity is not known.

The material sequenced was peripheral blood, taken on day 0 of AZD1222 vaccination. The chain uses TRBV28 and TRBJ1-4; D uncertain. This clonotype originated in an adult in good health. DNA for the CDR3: TGTGCCAGCAGTTTAGGCTTGGGAGGACTGTTTTTT. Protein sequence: CASSLGLGGLFF.